This entry lists 31 T cell receptor beta chains sequenced from one sample in a study of OX40 agonist ivuxolimab in advanced cancers. The library was made by the immunoSEQ multiplex PCR assay. This immuneACCESS table, as held by TCRdb, lists in-frame sequences with V and J called but not all clones. Of the missing ones, under half trace to an unresolved V gene in checked studies; the others have no known cause. The sample table records 50,000 to 70,000 clones; over 80% of these occur just once. The biggest ten clones account for about 0.69% of the sample. Material: CD4+ or CD8+ T cells sorted from blood, obtained in a trial of the OX40 agonist ivuxolimab. Receptors were obtained from an adult with an advanced solid tumor such as melanoma, head and neck, liver or kidney cancer.

This clone has only a few counts. The chain joins TRBV19 to TRBJ1-5, with D tentatively TRBD1 (5 bases). V dropped 3 bases and J dropped 2 bases, with 8 bases sitting between them. The CDR3 extends over 14 amino acids. CDR1 LNHDA and CDR2 SQIVND come from the germline V gene (reference sequence). CDR3: CASSITGGNQPQHF. The CDR3 DNA is TGTGCCAGTAGTATTACGGGGGGCAATCAGCCCCAGCATTTT.

CDR3 amino acids: CASSLPGQGYTIYF. CDR3 DNA: TGTGCCAGCAGCTTGCCGGGACAGGGATACACCATATATTTT. The chain links TRBV5-6 to TRBJ1-3, with TRBD1 matching over 9 bases. CDR1 SGHDT and CDR2 YYEEEE come from the germline V gene. CDR3 length: 14 amino acids. V lost 1 base to trimming and J lost 8 bases; unmatched junction nucleotides: 4.

The V gene is TRBV2, the J gene TRBJ2-3; 12 nucleotides match TRBD2. From germline, CDR1 is SNHLY and CDR2 FYNNEI. V shed 6 bases and J 6 bases; nucleotides not matched to a gene: 13. The CDR3 is 17 residues long. The DNA for the CDR3 is TGTGCCAGCAGGGGCCCACTAGCGGGGGGCTCCCCGGATACGCAGTATTTT. It codes for CASRGPLAGGSPDTQYF.

The chain is built from TRBV7-9 and TRBJ1-1; D is unresolved. CDR1 and CDR2 from the germline V gene are SEHNR and FQNEAQ (reference sequence). V lost 1 base and J 1 base, leaving 4 bases between the germline ends. The CDR3 loop spans 13 amino acids. The CDR3 sequence: CASSLGQNTEAFF. CDR3 coding DNA: TGTGCCAGCAGCTTAGGACAGAACACTGAAGCTTTCTTT.

This chain joins TRBV7-3 and TRBJ1-1, with TRBD1 identical over 7 bases. CDR3 size: 13 residues. The trim removed 5 bases at V and 10 bases at J, leaving 10 bases unmatched. Germline CDR1 reads SGHTA; CDR2 reads FQGTGA. The CDR3 DNA reads TGTGCCAGCAGCAAAGAGACAGGGCTAGTAGCTTTCTTT. Protein: CASSKETGLVAFF.

The chain has TRBV7-9 and TRBJ1-3, with 7 nucleotides matching TRBD1. Looked up from germline, CDR1 is SEHNR and CDR2 is FQNEAQ (reference sequence). This CDR3 spans 16 amino acids. J gave up 4 bases and V 2 bases, and 8 bases lay outside the gene matches. CDR3 bases: TGTGCCAGCAGCTTAAAACAGGGGCTCCTCGGAAACACCATATATTTT. This codes for CASSLKQGLLGNTIYF.

The J gene is TRBJ2-5, the V gene TRBV11-1; TRBD2 matches 11 bases. This CDR3 is 15 amino acids long. The V and J ends lost 5 bases and 2 bases, in that order; junction bases with no gene match: 4. Germline V gene data show CDR1 as SGHAT and CDR2 as FQDESV (reference sequence). The CDR3 DNA is TGTGCCAGCAGCACCGGGACTAGCGGACAAGAGACCCAGTACTTC. This sequence encodes CASSTGTSGQETQYF.

For this clone: One junction end disagrees with the germline gene, perhaps due to a read error. The V call is TRBV5-4, the J call TRBJ1-5; weak D call: TRBD1 (5 bases). The CDR3 is made up of 16 amino acids. Germline-derived CDR1 and CDR2 are SGHNT and YYREEE (reference sequence). CDR3: CASSQEKASGNQPQHF. The CDR3, as DNA: TGCGCCAGCAGCCAAGAGAAAGCGTCAGGGAATCAGCCCCAGCATTTT.

This clone was detected once. The genes are TRBV9 and TRBJ2-7, with TRBD2 identical over 8 bases. The V and J ends lost 3 bases and 3 bases, in that order; junction bases with no gene match: 5. The CDR3 contains 14 residues. The V gene's germline CDR1 is SGDLS and CDR2 YYNGEE. The chain's CDR3 is CASSAGTRDYEQYF. The CDR3 nucleotides read TGTGCCAGCAGCGCCGGGACTAGAGACTACGAGCAGTACTTC.

The chain links TRBV2 to TRBJ1-1; D is unclear. The CDR3 totals 11 residues. V was pared by 4 bases and J by 7 bases, with 7 bases between. The germline V gene has CDR1 SNHLY and CDR2 FYNNEI. CDR3: CASSGQIEAFF. The CDR3 DNA follows: TGTGCCAGCAGTGGGCAGATTGAAGCTTTCTTT.

This clone was seen only once. The chain uses TRBV30 and TRBJ2-1, with D possibly matching TRBD2 (5 bases). Germline values: CDR1 GTSNPN, CDR2 SVGIG (reference sequence). Trimming removed 1 base at V and 4 bases at J, with 14 bases between. CDR3 length: 15 residues. DNA for the CDR3: TGTGCCTGGAGTGGGGTCGAGGGAATGTACAATGAGCAGTTCTTC. Translating it yields CAWSGVEGMYNEQFF. Based on the CDR3 plus reference TRBV30 and TRBJ2-1, the full variable domain is SQTIHQWPATLVQPVGSPLSLECTVEGTSNPNLYWYRQAAGRGLQLLFYSVGIGQISSEVPQNLSASRPQDRQFILSSKKLLLSDSGFYLCAWSGVEGMYNEQFFGPGTRLTVL.

The rearrangement uses TRBV5-1 and TRBJ2-3; 9 positions agree with TRBD2. The V gene's germline CDR1 is SGHRS and CDR2 YFSETQ. V dropped 5 bases and J dropped 5; count of bases not matched to a gene: 9. The CDR3 loop spans 15 amino acids. The CDR3 spells CASRSSGRTLDTQYF. CDR3 sequence (DNA): TGCGCCAGCAGGTCCAGCGGGAGGACTTTAGATACGCAGTATTTT.

The CDR3 region has the DNA TGTGCCAGCAGTCCAGGGACATTTAACACTGAAGCTTTCTTT. Translation gives CASSPGTFNTEAFF. This rearrangement joins TRBV28 to TRBJ1-1; the D gene is possibly TRBD1 (6 bases). The CDR3 contains 14 residues. Germline CDR1 reads MDHEN; CDR2 reads SYDVKM. The V gene lost 5 bases and the J gene lost 2 bases, with 12 bases spanning the gap.

In DNA form, the CDR3 reads TGTGCCAGCAGCAACCTAGCGGGGGGGACCTACAATGAGCAGTTCTTC. It encodes CASSNLAGGTYNEQFF. The chain has TRBV21-1 and TRBJ2-1; no DNA check was done on the table's D call, TRBD2. TRBV21-1 counts as a pseudogene. The CDR3 has 16 amino acids.

This clone has only one observation. Other nucleotide sequences in the sample specify the same CDR3. V gene TRBV5-1 combines with J gene TRBJ2-6, with unresolved D. Looked up from germline, CDR1 is SGHRS and CDR2 is YFSETQ. The CDR3 contains 15 residues. V was shortened by 0 bases and J by 0 bases, with 4 bases between the two germline ends. The CDR3 sequence: CASSLDLSGANVLTF. CDR3 sequence (DNA): TGCGCCAGCAGCTTGGACCTCTCTGGGGCCAACGTCCTGACTTTC.

The chain employs TRBV10-3 and TRBJ1-2; TRBD1 matches at 10 bases. This CDR3 has 14 amino acids. V gave up 7 bases and J gave up 2 bases; unmatched junction bases: 4. Germline CDR1 reads ENHRY; CDR2 reads SYGVKD. The CDR3 sequence is CAITKTGGNYGYTF. CDR3 nucleotide sequence: TGTGCCATCACCAAGACAGGGGGCAACTATGGCTACACCTTC.

The chain joins TRBV10-2 to TRBJ2-2, with D tentatively TRBD2 (7 bases). V was shortened by 6 bases and J by 3 bases, with 17 bases between the two germline ends. Germline CDR1 reads WSHSY; CDR2 reads SAAADI. The CDR3 runs 16 residues. The CDR3 is CASRDIGGADTGELFF. Here the CDR3 DNA reads TGCGCCAGCAGGGACATTGGGGGGGCGGACACCGGGGAGCTGTTTTTT.

The CDR3 bases are TGTGCCAGCAGCTTGAAAGGGGATGAAGCTTTCTTT. Its protein product is CASSLKGDEAFF. The rearrangement links TRBV5-4 to TRBJ1-1, with a weak D call TRBD1 (5 bases). The CDR3 is 12 residues long. Germline values: CDR1 SGHNT, CDR2 YYREEE (reference sequence). Trimming stripped 1 base from V and 7 bases from J, with 8 bases between. Full variable domain (outside the CDR3, taken from reference TRBV5-4 and TRBJ1-1): ETGVTQSPTHLIKTRGQQVTLRCSSQSGHNTVSWYQQALGQGPQFIFQYYREEENGRGNFPPRFSGLQFPNYSSELNVNALELDDSALYLCASSLKGDEAFFGQGTRLTVV.

This rearrangement joins TRBV6-5 to TRBJ2-3; 7 nucleotides match TRBD2. V was clipped by 0 bases and J by 7 bases; unmatched bases: 7. The CDR3 length is 15 residues. Germline assignment: CDR1 MNHEY and CDR2 SVGAGI. The CDR3 DNA sequence: TGTGCCAGCAGTTACTCGGGCAGCGGGATTAATACGCAGTATTTT. Encoded protein: CASSYSGSGINTQYF.

The rearrangement uses TRBV12-1 and TRBJ2-7; the table calls TRBD2, which could not be checked here. TRBV12-1 is classified as a pseudogene. The CDR3 length is 15 residues. The CDR3 DNA sequence: TGTGCCAGCAGCACCCGGGGGGGGAACCCCTACGAGCAGTACTTC. Encoded protein: CASSTRGGNPYEQYF.

The chain is built from TRBV11-1 and TRBJ1-6; D is uncertain. Between the trimmed V and J ends, which lost 5 bases and 14 bases, there was a span of 16 bases. Per germline, CDR1 SGHAT and CDR2 FQDESV (reference sequence). The CDR3 spans 13 residues. The CDR3 nucleotides read TGTGCCAGCAGCGTGGGCCCACCCTCGGCCCTCCACTTT. Protein product: CASSVGPPSALHF.

This chain links TRBV5-4 with TRBJ2-5; 16 bases fit TRBD2. Looked up from germline, CDR1 is SGHNT and CDR2 is YYREEE (reference sequence). CDR3 size: 16 residues. The trim removed 4 bases at V and 5 bases at J, leaving 5 bases unmatched. CDR3 bases: TGTGCCAGCAGCAGCGGGACTAGCGGGGGGGCTGAGACCCAGTACTTC. Translated: CASSSGTSGGAETQYF. The full variable domain, with the rest looked up from reference TRBV5-4 and TRBJ2-5, is ETGVTQSPTHLIKTRGQQVTLRCSSQSGHNTVSWYQQALGQGPQFIFQYYREEENGRGNFPPRFSGLQFPNYSSELNVNALELDDSALYLCASSSGTSGGAETQYFGPGTRLLVL.

The count of this clone is one. The rearrangement uses TRBV5-4 and TRBJ2-1; D might be TRBD1 or TRBD2, each matching 5 bases. The V end lost 0 bases, the J end lost 7 bases, and 14 bases lay between the germline ends. Germline V lookup: CDR1 SGHNT, CDR2 YYREEE (reference sequence). The CDR3 has 15 amino acids. CDR3 amino acids: CASSLDGAGSNEQFF. CDR3 bases: TGTGCCAGCAGCTTGGACGGGGCAGGGTCAAATGAGCAGTTCTTC.

The chain links TRBV5-4 to TRBJ2-7; D is possibly TRBD1 or TRBD2 (5 bases each). There are 14 residues in the CDR3. Deletions cut 4 bases from V and 2 bases from J, with 13 bases between. Germline assignment: CDR1 SGHNT and CDR2 YYREEE (reference sequence). The CDR3: CASSQGGWPYEQYF. For the CDR3, the DNA is TGTGCCAGCAGCCAGGGCGGGTGGCCCTACGAGCAGTACTTC.

This clone was observed a handful of times. The V gene is TRBV2, the J gene TRBJ1-5; no definite D call. Germline loops: CDR1 SNHLY, CDR2 FYNNEI. The CDR3 runs to 14 residues. V was clipped by 6 bases and J by 2 bases, with 11 bases between them. The CDR3, as DNA: TGTGCCAGCAGCCCCATAACGGGCAATCAGCCCCAGCATTTT. This translates into CASSPITGNQPQHF.

The CDR3 DNA reads as TGTGCCAGCAGCTTGGTACCACGACGGGACGAGCAGTACTTC. The encoded protein is CASSLVPRRDEQYF. The V and J genes are TRBV5-6 and TRBJ2-7; D uncertain. CDR3 size: 14 residues. Germline V gene sequence: CDR1 SGHDT, CDR2 YYEEEE. Trimming shortened V by 0 bases and J by 5 bases, and 12 bases separated the two germline ends.

The chain recombines TRBV6-5 with TRBJ2-1; possible D gene TRBD2, 6 bases. V lost 5 bases and J lost 1, with 12 bases in between. The CDR3 has 15 amino acids. Germline V gene lookup returns CDR1 MNHEY and CDR2 SVGAGI. The CDR3 sequence: CASSPSGFSYNEQFF. The DNA of the CDR3 is TGTGCCAGCAGTCCCAGCGGGTTTTCCTACAATGAGCAGTTCTTC.

The rearrangement joins TRBV28 to TRBJ1-2; D call uncertain. Trimming took 6 bases from V and 4 from J, leaving 18 bases between them. This CDR3 spans 15 amino acids. Germline V gene lookup returns CDR1 MDHEN and CDR2 SYDVKM. CDR3 residues: CASSTPLGQGYGYTF. CDR3 nucleotides: TGTGCCAGCAGCACACCGCTGGGCCAAGGCTATGGCTACACCTTC.

The rearrangement links TRBV29-1 to TRBJ2-5; TRBD1 agrees at 7 bases. Looked up from germline, CDR1 is SQVTM and CDR2 is ANQGSEA. V was pared by 0 bases and J by 4 bases, with 5 bases of the junction left unmatched. This CDR3 has 14 residues. CDR3 residues: CSVEDEAGGETQYF. The CDR3 DNA follows: TGCAGCGTTGAAGATGAGGCAGGGGGAGAGACCCAGTACTTC.

The rearrangement links TRBV9 to TRBJ1-1; no firm D call. CDR1 SGDLS and CDR2 YYNGEE come from the germline V gene. Trimming took off 6 bases at V and 4 bases at J, with 13 bases between the two ends. This CDR3 comprises 13 residues. The CDR3 coding sequence is TGTGCCAGCAACCGTGTTTCCGCCACTGAAGCTTTCTTT. Encoded protein: CASNRVSATEAFF.

The chain is built from TRBV7-2 and TRBJ1-5; TRBD1 matches at 7 bases. CDR1 is SGHTA, CDR2 FQGNSA, per germline. Trimming at V came to 5 bases and at J to 1 base, leaving 8 bases not matched to a gene. The CDR3 is made up of 16 amino acids. DNA for the CDR3: TGTGCCAGCAGCATAACGGGACAGATGAGCAATCAGCCCCAGCATTTT. It specifies CASSITGQMSNQPQHF.